This entry lists 16 T cell receptor beta chains sequenced from one sample in a study of early T cells in non-severe SARS-CoV-2 infection. Using its own MiXCR run on the 5' RACE reads, TCRdb lists one record per CDR3 protein. The table records 70,000 or so distinct CDR3 sequences, about 13% of them present only once. Sequenced sample: whole blood. The source of these receptors is an adult who was a healthcare worker with PCR-confirmed SARS-CoV-2 infection or an uninfected control (not recorded which).

The chain carries TRBV29-1 and TRBJ2-7, with D possibly matching TRBD1 (5 bases). CDR1 and CDR2 (germline): SQVTM, ANQGSEA. Between the trimmed V and J ends, which lost 8 bases and 6 bases, there was a span of 11 bases. The CDR3 is 10 residues long. CDR3 DNA sequence: TGCAGCCCCAAGGGGTGCGAGCAGTACTTC. Its translation: CSPKGCEQYF.

This clonotype has only a few counts. V and J are TRBV20-1 and TRBJ1-6; D is undetermined. The CDR3 length is 17 residues. With 3 bases removed from V and 0 bases from J, the gap between germline ends came to 15 bases. The germline gives CDR1 DFQATT, CDR2 SNEGSKA (reference sequence). The CDR3 is CSARPTTSDSYNSPLHF. In DNA, the CDR3 is TGCAGTGCTAGGCCGACTACCTCTGACTCCTATAATTCACCCCTCCACTTT.

This clonotype was seen many times. This chain connects TRBV20-1 to TRBJ2-3; the match to TRBD1 covers 8 bases. This CDR3 comprises 14 residues. The V and J ends lost 6 bases and 1 base, in that order; junction bases with no gene match: 6. Germline V lookup: CDR1 DFQATT, CDR2 SNEGSKA (reference sequence). The CDR3 here is CSAPRGLGTDTQYF. The DNA of the CDR3 is TGCAGTGCCCCCAGGGGGCTCGGCACAGATACGCAGTATTTT.

This clonotype turned up a few times. The chain recombines TRBV5-1 with TRBJ2-7, with D unresolved. Looked up from germline, CDR1 is SGHRS and CDR2 is YFSETQ. The CDR3 sequence is 14 residues long. Trimming shortened V by 0 bases and J by 2 bases, and 9 bases separated the two germline ends. The CDR3 reads CASSLDGGPYEQYF. DNA for the CDR3: TGCGCCAGCAGCTTGGATGGCGGACCCTACGAGCAGTACTTC.

This clonotype was counted only a few times. Here the CDR3 reads CASSLQGTPGELFF. DNA for the CDR3: TGTGCCAGCAGCTTACAAGGGACCCCCGGGGAGCTGTTTTTT. The V call is TRBV7-2, the J call TRBJ2-2, with D perhaps matching TRBD1 or TRBD2 (5 bases each). The CDR3 consists of 14 residues. From germline, CDR1 is SGHTA and CDR2 FQGNSA. The germline V and J ends were trimmed by 2 bases and 6 bases, with 10 bases remaining between them. The full variable domain, with the rest looked up from reference TRBV7-2 and TRBJ2-2, is GAGVSQSPSNKVTEKGKDVELRCDPISGHTALYWYRQSLGQGLEFLIYFQGNSAPDKSGLPSDRFSAERTGGSVSTLTIQRTQQEDSAVYLCASSLQGTPGELFFGEGSRLTVL.

This clonotype was recorded at least ten times. This chain connects TRBV29-1 to TRBJ2-1, with D maybe TRBD1 (6 bases). Trimming removed 5 bases from V and 6 bases from J, with 17 bases in between. The CDR3 extends over 14 amino acids. CDR1 SQVTM and CDR2 ANQGSEA come from the germline V gene. In DNA form, the CDR3 reads TGCAGCGTTCGACAGGCTAGCCCCATCAATGAGCAGTTCTTC. This sequence encodes CSVRQASPINEQFF.

This clonotype occurred a few times. The chain has TRBV12-3 or TRBV12-4 and TRBJ1-1; weak D call: TRBD1 (6 bases). This CDR3 has 14 amino acids. V was trimmed by 7 bases and J by 1 base, leaving 13 bases between them. This chain's CDR3 is CASTSTGRNTEAFF. CDR3 in DNA: TGTGCCAGCACCTCCACAGGGAGGAACACTGAAGCTTTCTTT.

This clonotype was counted a few times. CDR3 residues: CASSFRRGYNEQFF. The DNA for the CDR3 is TGCGCCAGCAGCTTCAGGCGGGGGTACAATGAGCAGTTCTTC. J is TRBJ2-1 and V is TRBV5-1, with TRBD2 matching 7 bases. V shed 2 bases, J shed 4 bases, and the junction held 3 bases outside the gene matches. CDR1 is SGHRS, CDR2 YFSETQ, per germline. The CDR3 consists of 14 residues.

The CDR3 DNA reads TGTGCCAGCAGTTACGGAACAGGGCCCCCGGCCTATGGCTACACCTTC. Translating it yields CASSYGTGPPAYGYTF. This chain uses TRBV5-5 with TRBJ1-2; maybe TRBD1 (6 bases). Germline V gives CDR1 SGHKS, CDR2 YYEKEE (reference sequence). The V gene lost 5 bases and the J gene lost 4 bases, with 21 bases spanning the gap. The CDR3 contains 16 residues.

This clonotype was counted many times. The CDR3 reads CASSSISEGPQSGELFF. Here the CDR3 DNA reads TGTGCCAGCAGCTCAATTAGCGAGGGGCCTCAGAGCGGGGAGCTGTTTTTT. The chain is built from TRBV7-7 and TRBJ2-2, with D perhaps TRBD1 or TRBD2 (5 bases each). This CDR3 has 17 residues. V lost 4 bases to trimming and J lost 7 bases, with 22 bases between them. Per the germline V gene, CDR1 is SSHAT and CDR2 is FNYEAQ (reference sequence).

V and J are TRBV5-5 and TRBJ2-5, with no clear D. Germline V CDR1 and CDR2: SGHKS, YYEKEE (reference sequence). The length of the CDR3 is 11 residues. V shed 5 bases and J shed 1 base, with 3 bases lying between them. As DNA, the CDR3 is TGTGCCAGCAGGATCCAAGAGACCCAGTACTTC. Its protein is CASRIQETQYF.

The rearrangement uses TRBV29-1 and TRBJ1-2; a possible D gene is TRBD1 (6 bases). V lost 2 bases to trimming and J lost 7 bases, with 14 bases between them. This CDR3 contains 13 residues. Germline lookup yields CDR1 SQVTM and CDR2 ANQGSEA. The CDR3 nucleotides read TGCAGCGTTGAAAATCAGGGGAAACGTGGCTACACCTTC. Residues: CSVENQGKRGYTF.

This clonotype was counted only a few times. The chain uses TRBV7-2 and TRBJ2-7; D is uncertain. The germline V gene encodes CDR1 SGHTA and CDR2 FQGNSA. The CDR3 totals 12 residues. V was clipped by 5 bases and J by 6 bases, with 11 bases between them. CDR3 coding DNA: TGTGCCAGCAGCACTCATCTCCTCGAGCAGTACTTC. The encoded protein is CASSTHLLEQYF.

This clonotype appeared many times. The genes are TRBV29-1 and TRBJ1-3; maybe TRBD1 (5 bases). V lost 4 bases to trimming and J lost 0 bases, with 10 bases between them. This CDR3 comprises 14 residues. Per germline, CDR1 SQVTM and CDR2 ANQGSEA. CDR3 amino acids: CSVADGGSGNTIYF. CDR3 DNA: TGCAGCGTTGCGGACGGGGGCTCTGGAAACACCATATATTTT.

This clonotype was recorded a few times. The chain employs TRBV3-1 and TRBJ1-6, with 7 bases matching TRBD1. Trimming at V came to 4 bases and at J to 6 bases, leaving 3 bases not matched to a gene. Per the germline V gene, CDR1 is LGHDT and CDR2 is YNNKEL (reference sequence). There are 14 residues in the CDR3. The CDR3 DNA is TGTGCCAGCAGCCGCACAGGGGTTAATTCACCCCTCCACTTT. The encoded protein is CASSRTGVNSPLHF.

This clonotype was picked up many times. This chain joins TRBV7-9 and TRBJ2-7; D remains unclear. CDR1 is SEHNR and CDR2 is FQNEAQ in the germline V gene (reference sequence). V lost 4 bases to trimming and J lost 0 bases, with 10 bases between them. CDR3 length equals 14 residues. The CDR3: CASSSTGSSYEQYF. In DNA, the CDR3 is TGTGCCAGCAGCTCCACCGGTAGCTCCTACGAGCAGTACTTC. Supplemented by reference TRBV7-9 and TRBJ2-7, the full variable domain reads DTGVSQNPRHKITKRGQNVTFRCDPISEHNRLYWYRQTLGQGPEFLTYFQNEAQLEKSRLLSDRFSAERPKGSFSTLEIQRTEQGDSAMYLCASSSTGSSYEQYFGPGTRLTVT.